These 21 T cell receptor beta chains share one sample of origin, sequenced in a study of T cell changes during pregnancy in multiple sclerosis. Here immunoSEQ multiplex PCR was the method, and the copy in TCRdb shows in-frame clones only, minus some. The table shows under 85,000 clones, with about 89% occurring only once. Sequencing used CD4+ T cells from peripheral blood mononuclear cells, obtained in the second trimester of pregnancy. These receptors came from a female donor with multiple sclerosis, enrolled in a pregnancy study.

With respect to this clone: The same CDR3 arises from other DNA sequences in this sample as well. This CDR3 is CASSSGQNYGYTF. CDR3 DNA sequence: TGTGCCAGCAGTTCAGGACAGAACTATGGCTACACCTTC. This chain links TRBV28 with TRBJ1-2; TRBD1 is a possible D gene (6 bases). Germline CDR1 MDHEN, CDR2 SYDVKM. The CDR3 runs to 13 residues. V shed 4 bases and J shed 2 bases, with 8 bases lying between them.

The CDR3 DNA follows: TGTGCCAGCAGCCAGGCCTTACCCTATGGCTACACCTTC. It is translated as CASSQALPYGYTF. V gene TRBV14 combines with J gene TRBJ1-2, with D uncertain. Trimming pared 3 bases from V and 4 bases from J, leaving 9 bases between. Germline values: CDR1 SGHDN, CDR2 FVKESK. The CDR3 loop spans 13 amino acids. Together with reference TRBV14 and TRBJ1-2, the CDR3 gives the full variable domain: EAGVTQFPSHSVIEKGQTVTLRCDPISGHDNLYWYRRVMGKEIKFLLHFVKESKQDESGMPNNRFLAERTGGTYSTLKVQPAELEDSGVYFCASSQALPYGYTFGSGTRLTVV.

V gene TRBV6-6 combines with J gene TRBJ1-5; 7 bases are shared with TRBD1. With V trimmed by 5 bases and J by 5 bases, 3 bases remained unmatched. Germline CDR1 is MNHNY and CDR2 is SVGAGI (reference sequence). This CDR3 spans 13 amino acids. The CDR3 DNA is TGTGCCAGCAGTCGACAGGGACATCAGCCCCAGCATTTT. Protein product: CASSRQGHQPQHF.

This clone was found once. The rearrangement joins TRBV6-6 to TRBJ1-1; D remains unclear. Trimming left V 7 bases short and J 7 bases short, with 10 bases between. Germline assignment: CDR1 MNHNY and CDR2 SVGAGI (reference sequence). This CDR3 contains 11 residues. The CDR3: CASKRVDEAFF. The CDR3 DNA is TGTGCCAGCAAGAGAGTAGATGAAGCTTTCTTT.

This clone has just one count. The chain employs TRBV9 and TRBJ2-1; 10 bases align to TRBD1. V lost 4 bases, J lost 0 bases, and 13 bases stayed unmatched. The CDR3 loop spans 19 amino acids. Germline V lookup: CDR1 SGDLS, CDR2 YYNGEE. CDR3 protein: CASSTRPGTGASSYNEQFF. The CDR3 DNA reads TGTGCCAGCAGCACGCGTCCCGGGACAGGGGCTAGCTCCTACAATGAGCAGTTCTTC. Using reference TRBV9 and TRBJ2-1 for the parts outside the CDR3, the full variable domain is DSGVTQTPKHLITATGQRVTLRCSPRSGDLSVYWYQQSLDQGLQFLIQYYNGEERAKGNILERFSAQQFPDLHSELNLSSLELGDSALYFCASSTRPGTGASSYNEQFFGPGTRLTVL.

This clone was found a few times. In DNA form, the CDR3 reads TGTGCCTGGAGCGCGGGTAGCGGGAGAGGAGAGACCCAGTACTTC. Amino acid sequence: CAWSAGSGRGETQYF. The rearrangement uses TRBV30 and TRBJ2-5, with 9 positions matching TRBD2. CDR3 size: 15 residues. Germline assignment: CDR1 GTSNPN and CDR2 SVGIG (reference sequence). Unmatched junction bases numbered 9, after V lost 3 bases and J lost 4 bases.

The chain combines TRBV19 with TRBJ1-1; a possible D gene is TRBD1 (5 bases). The CDR3 is made up of 13 amino acids. Trimming left V 7 bases short and J 0 bases short, with 9 bases between. Per the germline V gene, CDR1 is LNHDA and CDR2 is SQIVND (reference sequence). The CDR3 DNA sequence: TGTGCCAGTATTGACAGACTGAACACTGAAGCTTTCTTT. It yields the protein CASIDRLNTEAFF.

This chain uses TRBV7-9 with TRBJ1-5; D possibly corresponds to TRBD1 (6 bases). Deletions cut 5 bases from V and 7 bases from J, with 15 bases between. Germline V lookup: CDR1 SEHNR, CDR2 FQNEAQ (reference sequence). This CDR3 has 14 amino acids. CDR3 sequence: CASSPTGLDQPQHF. CDR3 coding DNA: TGTGCCAGCAGCCCTACAGGGTTAGACCAGCCCCAGCATTTT.

The gene calls are TRBV15 and TRBJ2-7; D call uncertain. CDR1 is LNHNV and CDR2 is YYDKDF in the germline V gene (reference sequence). Trimming took 0 bases from V and 4 from J, leaving 7 bases between them. The CDR3 is 13 residues long. CDR3 residues: CATSRDPAYEQYF. The CDR3 DNA follows: TGTGCCACCAGCAGAGATCCAGCGTACGAGCAGTACTTC.

This chain uses TRBV6-5 with TRBJ1-6, with TRBD1 identical over 7 bases. J lost 7 bases, V lost 5 bases, and 8 bases had no gene match. CDR1 and CDR2 (germline): MNHEY, SVGAGI. The CDR3 consists of 15 residues. This CDR3 reads CASSIHGGGNSPLHF. Written as DNA, the CDR3 is TGTGCCAGCAGTATCCACGGAGGGGGCAATTCACCCCTCCACTTT.

This rearrangement joins TRBV28 to TRBJ2-7; 13 bases map to TRBD2. This CDR3 spans 14 amino acids. The V gene's germline CDR1 is MDHEN and CDR2 SYDVKM. Trimming at V came to 5 bases and at J to 6 bases, leaving 4 bases not matched to a gene. The CDR3 sequence is CASSKLAGGIEQYF. The CDR3 region has the DNA TGTGCCAGCAGTAAACTAGCGGGAGGGATCGAGCAGTACTTC.

The chain uses TRBV7-8 and TRBJ1-5, with 9 bases lining up with TRBD1. V lost 4 bases to trimming and J lost 5 bases; unmatched junction nucleotides: 9. The CDR3 extends over 16 amino acids. CDR1 and CDR2 from the germline V gene are SGHVS and FQNEAQ. CDR3 nucleotides: TGTGCCAGCAGCTCGATGGACAGGGGTTGGGATCAGCCCCAGCATTTT. It codes for CASSSMDRGWDQPQHF.

This clone appeared once. The chain combines TRBV5-4 with TRBJ1-3, with TRBD1 identical over 7 bases. With V trimmed by 4 bases and J by 2 bases, 9 bases remained unmatched. The CDR3 consists of 16 residues. CDR1 is SGHNT and CDR2 is YYREEE in the germline V gene (reference sequence). The CDR3 spells CASSSTGTETGNTIYF. DNA of the CDR3: TGTGCCAGCAGCAGCACCGGGACAGAGACTGGAAACACCATATATTTT.

The chain couples TRBV25-1 to TRBJ2-1, with D possibly TRBD1 on 6 matching bases. CDR3 size: 15 residues. Germline values: CDR1 MGHDK, CDR2 SYGVNS. V was cut by 5 bases and J by 3 bases, with 14 bases left in between. The CDR3 DNA sequence: TGTGCCAGCAGTAACCGGGACACCCGCTACAATGAGCAGTTCTTC. It encodes CASSNRDTRYNEQFF.

This clone occurred once. The chain recombines TRBV11-2 with TRBJ2-3, with D uncertain. V was trimmed by 0 bases and J by 3 bases, leaving 4 bases between them. Germline V CDR1 and CDR2: SGHAT, FQNNGV. The CDR3 covers 13 residues. The CDR3 here is CASSLERTDTQYF. The CDR3 nucleotides are TGTGCCAGCAGCTTAGAACGGACAGATACGCAGTATTTT.

V is TRBV6-1 and J is TRBJ2-3, with D possibly matching TRBD2 (6 bases). The CDR3 contains 14 residues. The ends were cut back, 6 bases at V and 1 base at J, with 11 bases in the middle. Germline values: CDR1 MNHNS, CDR2 SASEGT. CDR3 amino acids: CASRRGGGTDTQYF. In nucleotides, the CDR3 is TGTGCCAGCAGGCGGGGCGGGGGCACAGATACGCAGTATTTT.

The V call is TRBV9, the J call TRBJ2-4; 8 positions match TRBD1. The germline V gene has CDR1 SGDLS and CDR2 YYNGEE. This CDR3 region has 14 residues. The ends lost 3 bases at V and 4 bases at J; junction bases unmatched: 3. CDR3 residues: CASSGRTGKNIQYF. CDR3 nucleotide sequence: TGTGCCAGCAGCGGTCGGACAGGGAAAAACATTCAGTACTTC.

This rearrangement joins TRBV7-9 to TRBJ2-7; D is perhaps TRBD1 (5 bases). The CDR3 is 14 residues long. Trimming left V 4 bases short and J 0 bases short, with 10 bases between. Germline CDR1 is SEHNR and CDR2 is FQNEAQ (reference sequence). The chain's CDR3 is CASSSPTVSYEQYF. The CDR3, as DNA: TGTGCCAGCAGCTCCCCGACAGTCTCCTACGAGCAGTACTTC.

The chain has TRBV6-6 and TRBJ1-3; D gene ambiguous. CDR1 and CDR2 from the germline V gene are MNHNY and SVGAGI (reference sequence). Trimming cost V 7 bases and J 1 base, with 11 bases left between them. This CDR3 contains 14 residues. The CDR3 reads CASTPWESGNTIYF. The CDR3 region has the DNA TGTGCCAGCACCCCCTGGGAGTCTGGAAACACCATATATTTT.

The CDR3 reads CASSDIRGARGQETQYF. In DNA, the CDR3 is TGTGCCAGCAGTGACATCAGAGGAGCGAGGGGGCAAGAGACCCAGTACTTC. The rearrangement joins TRBV2 to TRBJ2-5; D may be TRBD1 (6 bases). Looked up from germline, CDR1 is SNHLY and CDR2 is FYNNEI. The CDR3 totals 17 residues. Trimming left V 3 bases short and J 2 bases short, with 19 bases between.

The V and J genes are TRBV4-1 and TRBJ2-3, with D possibly matching TRBD2 (7 bases). The germline gives CDR1 MGHRA, CDR2 YSYEKL. The CDR3 has 18 amino acids. The V end was cut by 1 base, the J end by 2 bases, with 19 bases between. The CDR3 is CASSQGPWAGAATDTQYF. The CDR3 bases are TGCGCCAGCAGCCAAGGCCCATGGGCGGGGGCCGCCACAGATACGCAGTATTTT.